This T cell receptor beta chain was sequenced for a study of PD-1 blockade in mismatch repair-deficient tumors. Germline lookup yields CDR1 SGHVS and CDR2 FQNEAQ. Trimming took 0 bases from V and 0 from J, leaving 15 bases between them. This CDR3 has 17 residues. Only in-frame clones appear in the TCRdb table, and some are missing; sequencing was by immunoSEQ multiplex PCR. The sample consists of around 120,000 clones, around 86% of them appearing once. The chain employs TRBV7-8 and TRBJ2-7; no clear D gene. The sequencing here drew on peripheral blood, taken 44 weeks after starting pembrolizumab. The TCR originated in an adult with mismatch repair-deficient cancer. The CDR3 DNA reads TGTGCCAGCAGCTTAGCGGTGTTCCCTAAGAGCTCCTACGAGCAGTACTTC. Protein sequence: CASSLAVFPKSSYEQYF.